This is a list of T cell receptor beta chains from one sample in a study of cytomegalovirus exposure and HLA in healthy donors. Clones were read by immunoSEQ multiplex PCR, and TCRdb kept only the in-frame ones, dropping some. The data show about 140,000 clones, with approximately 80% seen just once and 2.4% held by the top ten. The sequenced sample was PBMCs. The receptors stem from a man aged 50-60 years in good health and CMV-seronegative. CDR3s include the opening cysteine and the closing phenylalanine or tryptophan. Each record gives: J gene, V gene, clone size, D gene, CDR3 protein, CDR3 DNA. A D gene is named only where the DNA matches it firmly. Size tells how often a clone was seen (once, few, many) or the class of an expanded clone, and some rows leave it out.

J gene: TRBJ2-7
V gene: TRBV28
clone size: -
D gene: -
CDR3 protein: CATSFSSYEQYF
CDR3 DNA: TGTGCCACGTCTTTTAGCTCCTACGAGCAGTACTTC

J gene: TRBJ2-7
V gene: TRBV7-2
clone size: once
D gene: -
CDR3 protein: CASSLGQSLYEQYF
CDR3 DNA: TGTGCCAGCAGCTTAGGACAGAGCCTCTACGAGCAGTACTTC

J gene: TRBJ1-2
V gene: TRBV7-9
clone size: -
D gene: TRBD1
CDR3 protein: CASSKTGGEYTF
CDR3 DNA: TGTGCCAGCAGCAAGACAGGGGGCGAATACACCTTC

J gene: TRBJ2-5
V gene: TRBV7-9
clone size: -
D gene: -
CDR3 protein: CASSLVGDKQETQYF
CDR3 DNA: TGTGCCAGCAGCTTAGTAGGGGACAAACAAGAGACCCAGTACTTC

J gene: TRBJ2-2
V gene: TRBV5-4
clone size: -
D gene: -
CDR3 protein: CASSPRWRVANTGELFF
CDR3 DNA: TGTGCCAGCAGCCCACGATGGCGGGTCGCGAACACCGGGGAGCTGTTTTTT

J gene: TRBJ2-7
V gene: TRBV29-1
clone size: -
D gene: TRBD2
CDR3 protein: CSAHLTSGVEQYF
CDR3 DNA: TGCAGCGCTCATTTGACTAGCGGAGTCGAGCAGTACTTC

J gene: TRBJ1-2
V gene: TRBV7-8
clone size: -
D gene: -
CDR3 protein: CASSLTEDYGYTF
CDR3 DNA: TGTGCCAGCAGCTTAACGGAGGACTATGGCTACACCTTC

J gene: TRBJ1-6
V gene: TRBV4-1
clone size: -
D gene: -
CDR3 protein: CASSQGGRGPPNSPLHF
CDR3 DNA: TGCGCCAGCAGCCAAGGTGGCAGGGGACCTCCAAATTCACCCCTCCACTTT

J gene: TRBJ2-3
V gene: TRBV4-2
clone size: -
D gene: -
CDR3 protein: CASSQLLGAEVTDTQYF
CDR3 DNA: TGTGCCAGCAGCCAGTTGTTGGGGGCCGAGGTGACAGATACGCAGTATTTT

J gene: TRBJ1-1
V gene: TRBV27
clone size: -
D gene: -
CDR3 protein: CASSLRLRGVNTEAFF
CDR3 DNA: TGTGCCAGCAGTCTCCGCCTGCGGGGGGTAAACACTGAAGCTTTCTTT

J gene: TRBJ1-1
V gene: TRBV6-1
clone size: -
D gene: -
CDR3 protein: CASSGRMAGRYTEAFF
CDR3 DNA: TGTGCCAGCAGTGGAAGGATGGCAGGAAGGTACACTGAAGCTTTCTTT

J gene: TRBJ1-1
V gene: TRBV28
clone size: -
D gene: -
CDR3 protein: CVTGTNTEAFF
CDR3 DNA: TGCGTAACAGGTACGAACACTGAAGCTTTCTTT

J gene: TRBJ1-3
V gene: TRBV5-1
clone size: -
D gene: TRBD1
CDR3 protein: CASSLPTGGSGNTIYF
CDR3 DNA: TGCGCCAGCAGCTTACCCACAGGGGGGTCTGGAAACACCATATATTTT

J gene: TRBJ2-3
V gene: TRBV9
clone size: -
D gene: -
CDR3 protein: CASSVDSSFPDTQYF
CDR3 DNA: TGTGCCAGCAGCGTAGATTCGTCGTTTCCAGATACGCAGTATTTT

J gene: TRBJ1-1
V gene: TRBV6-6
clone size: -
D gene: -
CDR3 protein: CASSYPQGAEAFF
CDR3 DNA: TGTGCCAGCAGTTACCCACAGGGAGCTGAAGCTTTCTTT

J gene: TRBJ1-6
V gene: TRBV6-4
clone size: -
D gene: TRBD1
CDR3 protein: CASSVGQGSSPLHF
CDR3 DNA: TGTGCCAGCAGTGTGGGACAGGGAAGTTCACCCCTCCACTTT

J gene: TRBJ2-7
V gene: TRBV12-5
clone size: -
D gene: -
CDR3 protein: CASGLELGQKQYF
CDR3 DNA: TGTGCTAGTGGTTTGGAACTTGGACAGAAGCAGTACTTC

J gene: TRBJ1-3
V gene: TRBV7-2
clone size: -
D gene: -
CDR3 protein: CASSLGPGSVGNTIYF
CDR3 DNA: TGTGCCAGCAGCTTAGGTCCAGGGTCGGTAGGAAACACCATATATTTT

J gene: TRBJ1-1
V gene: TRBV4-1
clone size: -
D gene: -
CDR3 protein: CASSPRGQEAFF
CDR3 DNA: TGCGCCAGCAGCCCTAGAGGACAGGAAGCTTTCTTT

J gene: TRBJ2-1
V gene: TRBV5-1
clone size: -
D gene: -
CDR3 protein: CASSGLRETDEQFF
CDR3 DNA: TGCGCCAGCAGCGGTTTACGGGAGACAGATGAGCAGTTCTTC

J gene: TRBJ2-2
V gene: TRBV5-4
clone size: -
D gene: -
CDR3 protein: CASSFRREANTGELFF
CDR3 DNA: TGTGCCAGCAGCTTCCGCAGGGAAGCGAACACCGGGGAGCTGTTTTTT